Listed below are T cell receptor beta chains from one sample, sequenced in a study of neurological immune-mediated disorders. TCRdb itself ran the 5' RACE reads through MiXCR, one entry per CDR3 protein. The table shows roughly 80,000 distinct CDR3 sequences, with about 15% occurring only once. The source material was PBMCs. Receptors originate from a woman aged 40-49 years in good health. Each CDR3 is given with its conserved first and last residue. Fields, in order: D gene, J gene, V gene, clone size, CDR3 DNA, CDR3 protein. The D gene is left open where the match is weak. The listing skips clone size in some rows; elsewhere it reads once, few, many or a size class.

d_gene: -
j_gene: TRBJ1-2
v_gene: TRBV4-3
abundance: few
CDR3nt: TGCGCCAGCAGCCAAGATGTGAGTGTCAACTATGGCTACACCTTC
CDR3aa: CASSQDVSVNYGYTF

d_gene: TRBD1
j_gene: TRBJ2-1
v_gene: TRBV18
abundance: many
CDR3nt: TGTGCCAGCTCACCCCCGGGACAGGGTTTCTATGAGCAGTTCTTC
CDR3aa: CASSPPGQGFYEQFF

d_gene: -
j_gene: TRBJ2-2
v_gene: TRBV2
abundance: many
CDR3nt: TGTGCCAGCAGGATGGACGGAACGACCGGGGAGCTGTTTTTT
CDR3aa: CASRMDGTTGELFF

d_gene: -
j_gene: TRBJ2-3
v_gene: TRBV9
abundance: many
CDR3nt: TGTGCCAGCAGCGTCGGAAGTGGGCACACAGATACGCAGTATTTT
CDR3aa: CASSVGSGHTDTQYF

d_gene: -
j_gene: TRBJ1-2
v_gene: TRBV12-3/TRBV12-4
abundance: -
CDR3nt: TGTGCCAGCAGGTTTACATACGGGTATGGCTACACCTTC
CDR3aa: CASRFTYGYGYTF

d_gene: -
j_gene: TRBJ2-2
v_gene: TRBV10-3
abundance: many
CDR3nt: TGTGCCATGAGTCAGGGGGGGGACACCGGGGAGCTGTTTTTT
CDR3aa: CAMSQGGDTGELFF

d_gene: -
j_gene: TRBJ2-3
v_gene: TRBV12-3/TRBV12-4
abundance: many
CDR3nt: TGTGCCAGCAGTTTAACCCAACTAGGGGGCACAGATACGCAGTATTTT
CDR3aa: CASSLTQLGGTDTQYF

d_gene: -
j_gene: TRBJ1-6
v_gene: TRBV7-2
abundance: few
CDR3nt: TGTGCCAGCAGCTACAGTAGCTCACCCCTCCACTTT
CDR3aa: CASSYSSSPLHF

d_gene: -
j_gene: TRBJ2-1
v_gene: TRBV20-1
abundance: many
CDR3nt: TGCAGTGCTAGAGATCCAGGCAGCGGCCACTACAATGAGCAGTTCTTC
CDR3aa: CSARDPGSGHYNEQFF

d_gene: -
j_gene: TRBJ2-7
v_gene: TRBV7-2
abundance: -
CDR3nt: TGTGCCAGCAGCTTAGTGTTATTGGCGGAGCAGTACTTC
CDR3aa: CASSLVLLAEQYF

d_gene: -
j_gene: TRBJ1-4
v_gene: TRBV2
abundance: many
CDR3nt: TGTGCCAGCTATGAAGGGGGTTGGGAAAAACTGTTTTTT
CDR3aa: CASYEGGWEKLFF

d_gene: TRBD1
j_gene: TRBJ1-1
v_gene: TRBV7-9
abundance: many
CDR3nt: TGTGACAGCAGCTTAATGAAGGGGGCGGCTGAAGCTTTCTTT
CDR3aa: CDSSLMKGAAEAFF

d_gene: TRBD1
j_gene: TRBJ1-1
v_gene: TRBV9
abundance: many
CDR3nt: TGTGCCAGCAGCTTTCGGACAGGCAGCACTGAAGCTTTCTTT
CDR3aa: CASSFRTGSTEAFF

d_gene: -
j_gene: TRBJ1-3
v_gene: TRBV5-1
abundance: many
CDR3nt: TGCGCCAGCAGCGCCGGTGCGGGCTCTGGAAACACCATATATTTT
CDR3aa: CASSAGAGSGNTIYF

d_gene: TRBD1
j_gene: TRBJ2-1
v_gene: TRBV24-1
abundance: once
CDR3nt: TGTGCCACCAGTGACCCCGGACAGGGCTACAATGAGCAGTTCTTC
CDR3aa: CATSDPGQGYNEQFF

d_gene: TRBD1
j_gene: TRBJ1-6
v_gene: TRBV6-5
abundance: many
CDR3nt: TGTGCCAGCAGCCAGGACAGGGGGAGCTCCTATAATTCACCCCTCCACTTT
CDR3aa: CASSQDRGSSYNSPLHF

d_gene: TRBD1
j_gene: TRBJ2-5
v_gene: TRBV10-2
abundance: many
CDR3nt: TGCGCCAGCAGTGCGGACAGGGGGCGGTTTGAGACCCAGTACTTC
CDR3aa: CASSADRGRFETQYF

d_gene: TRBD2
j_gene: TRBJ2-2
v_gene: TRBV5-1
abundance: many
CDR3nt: TGCGCCAGCAGCTTGGTGGTAGCGGGGGCGAACGGGGAGCTGTTTTTT
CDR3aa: CASSLVVAGANGELFF

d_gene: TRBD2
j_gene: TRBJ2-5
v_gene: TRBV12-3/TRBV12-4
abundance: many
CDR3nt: TGTGCCAGCAGTCTGTCTTGGGCGGGGGACCAAGAGACCCAGTACTTC
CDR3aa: CASSLSWAGDQETQYF

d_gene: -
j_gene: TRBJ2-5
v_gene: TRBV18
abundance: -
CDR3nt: TGTGCCAGCTCCCCCACCTGGGGCATTCGCGAGACCCAGTACTTC
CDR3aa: CASSPTWGIRETQYF

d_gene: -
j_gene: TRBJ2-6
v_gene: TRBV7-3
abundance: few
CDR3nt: TGTGCCAGCAGCTTAGGTGGGTCCCCCCCGTCTGGGGCCAACGTCCTGACTTTC
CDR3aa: CASSLGGSPPSGANVLTF

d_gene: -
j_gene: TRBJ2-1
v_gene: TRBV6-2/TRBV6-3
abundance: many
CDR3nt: TGTGCCAGCAGTTACGCAAGATTAGGCCGGAATGAGCAGTTCTTC
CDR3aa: CASSYARLGRNEQFF

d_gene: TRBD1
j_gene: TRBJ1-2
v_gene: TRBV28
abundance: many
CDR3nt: TGTGCCAGCAGTTTGTTACAGGGGGTCACCTATGGCTACACCTTC
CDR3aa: CASSLLQGVTYGYTF

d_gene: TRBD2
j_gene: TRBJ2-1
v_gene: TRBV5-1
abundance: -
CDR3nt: TGCGCCAGCAGCTCCATCGCCGGGACTAGCGTCGACAATGAGCAGTTCTTC
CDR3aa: CASSSIAGTSVDNEQFF

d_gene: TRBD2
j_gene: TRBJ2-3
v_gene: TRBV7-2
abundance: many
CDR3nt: TGTGCCAGCAGCTTGACTAGCGGGGACACAGATACGCAGTATTTT
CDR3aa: CASSLTSGDTDTQYF

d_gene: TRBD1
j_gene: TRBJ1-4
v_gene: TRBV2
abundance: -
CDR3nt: TGTGCCAGCAGTGAGGAATCCGGGACAGGGGGGGAAAAACTGTTTTTT
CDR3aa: CASSEESGTGGEKLFF

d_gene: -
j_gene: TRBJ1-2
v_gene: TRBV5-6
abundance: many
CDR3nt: TGTGCCAGCAGCTCCGGGACGGCATATGGCTACACCTTC
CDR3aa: CASSSGTAYGYTF

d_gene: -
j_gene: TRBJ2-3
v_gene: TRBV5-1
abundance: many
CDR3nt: TGCGCCAGCAGCTCCAGACCCACGGGGGGCGAATACACAGATACGCAGTATTTT
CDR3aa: CASSSRPTGGEYTDTQYF

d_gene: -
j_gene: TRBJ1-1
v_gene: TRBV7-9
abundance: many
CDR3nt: TGTGCCAGCAGTCAAGGGCTACGAGGTACTGAAGCTTTCTTT
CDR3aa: CASSQGLRGTEAFF